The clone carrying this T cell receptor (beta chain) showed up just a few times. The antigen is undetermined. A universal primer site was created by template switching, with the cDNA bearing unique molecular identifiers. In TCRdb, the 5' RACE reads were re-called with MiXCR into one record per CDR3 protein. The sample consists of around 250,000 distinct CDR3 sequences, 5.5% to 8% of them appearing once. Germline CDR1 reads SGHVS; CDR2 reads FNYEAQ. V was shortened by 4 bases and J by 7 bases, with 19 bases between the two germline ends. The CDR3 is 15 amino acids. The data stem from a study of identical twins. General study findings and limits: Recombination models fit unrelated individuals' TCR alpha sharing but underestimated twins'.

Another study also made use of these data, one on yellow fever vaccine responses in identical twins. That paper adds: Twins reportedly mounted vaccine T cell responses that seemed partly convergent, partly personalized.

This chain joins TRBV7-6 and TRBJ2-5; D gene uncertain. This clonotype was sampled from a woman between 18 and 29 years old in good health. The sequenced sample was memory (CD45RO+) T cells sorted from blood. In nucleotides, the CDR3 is TGTGCCAGCAGCTCTCTTAGTAGGACCTCGGGGACCCAGTACTTC. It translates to CASSSLSRTSGTQYF.